These T cell receptor beta chains were read from a single sample in a study of CD8+CD57+ T cells in acquired aplastic anemia. TCRdb re-analysed the reads in MiXCR, keeping a single row per CDR3 protein. Of about 110,000 distinct CDR3 sequences listed, around half are singletons. The sample comprised sorted CD4+, CD8+, or CD8+CD57+ T cells (not recorded which) from PBMCs. The source of these receptors is a human donor in good health, serving as a control. CDR3s include the opening cysteine and the closing phenylalanine or tryptophan. Expanded clones get a size class; other rows say once, few or many, or leave the size out.

v_gene	abundance	CDR3aa
TRBV7-2	NA	CASSPSGLVIYEQYF
TRBV25-1	NA	CASSLVRGQRTYEQYF
TRBV20-1	NA	CSASGGTDTQYF
TRBV6-2/TRBV6-3	NA	CASSCSSMGQGAQPQHF
TRBV5-8	NA	CASSILNTGELFF
TRBV24-1	NA	CATSDSSRQGWGTSDTQYF
TRBV4-3	NA	CASSQGWGVQPQHF
TRBV2	NA	CASSDRGPYSPLHF
TRBV7-2	NA	CASSGRTGGYQPQHF
TRBV2	NA	CASSVSGLLARTDTQYF
TRBV29-1	NA	CSVASSYEQYF
TRBV12-3/TRBV12-4	many	CATRWGPNEKLFF
TRBV25-1	few	CASSQTGTGLSPLHF
TRBV19	many	CASSIASDQPQHF
TRBV24-1	NA	CATSEDRGDNQPQHF
TRBV9	NA	CASSAPGRNGNSPLHF
TRBV9	NA	CASSVGFSGGAGYGYTF
TRBV20-1	many	CSASLEDKAFYEQYF
TRBV7-9	many	CASSGFSGGAYEQYF
TRBV29-1	NA	CSVTLGLAGWEQFF
TRBV24-1	NA	CATSPRGSYEQYF
TRBV20-1	NA	CSARGLQGTEAFF
TRBV6-4	once	CASKERNTGELFF
TRBV7-3	many	CASSRGDTYEQYF
TRBV9	many	CASSVGGVQETQYF
TRBV9	many	CASSVAPGRGSTDTQYF
TRBV7-9	NA	CASGPITQNTEAFF
TRBV4-3	many	CASSQGSDTEAFF
TRBV20-1	many	CSADHLGQVETQYF
TRBV2	NA	CASSAGRGAEAFF
TRBV29-1	once	CSVETGGRTEAFF
TRBV7-8	few	CASSYFNEQYF
TRBV25-1	NA	CASSLFWGTEKLFF
TRBV24-1	many	CATSDKLAGPYEQYF
TRBV27	NA	CASSLLSSSTDTQYF
TRBV10-3	few	CAISESAGRGHTQYF
TRBV6-1	many	CASSGSPLVGTDTQYF
TRBV7-6	few	CASSTDISYEQYF
TRBV4-3	many	CASSQGDRGNTEAFF
TRBV10-2	NA	CASSEDGSNQPQHF
TRBV9	NA	CASSVRSLRREQYF
TRBV5-6	many	CASSSGRTNQPQHF
TRBV29-1	NA	CSVERSISGANVLTF
TRBV20-1	many	CSASRLAGATSYEQYF
TRBV10-3	many	CATTSSESSYNEQFF
TRBV19	NA	CASGDGTSENNEQFF
TRBV25-1	NA	CASSTGQRNTEAFF
TRBV5-5	many	CASSPVVRYGYTF
TRBV25-1	medium-sized	CASSEAGSYNEQFF
TRBV24-1	many	CATSGTGGYENIQYF